This TCR beta chain derives from a study of vaccination effects on CD4 cells after COVID-19. Whole-study results and caveats: Researchers reported few convalescent patients and no early post-infection timepoints in the study.

This CDR3 is 13 amino acids long. V was cut by 8 bases and J by 0 bases, with 8 bases left in between. Germline loops: CDR1 MNHNY, CDR2 SVGAGI (reference sequence). The method was immunoSEQ multiplex PCR; TCRdb's version includes in-frame clones alone and lacks a portion of them. The table has some 68,000 clones, over 70% seen once; the top ten hold over 9%. Prior to sequencing, the ViraFEST assay stimulated PBMC with viral peptide pools, which expanded the antigen-specific CD4+ T cells. CD4+ T cell isolation took place after less than 13 days of culture. Neither prior SARS-CoV-2 infection nor positive nucleocapsid antibodies were present in the vaccine recipients. A half-medium replacement with IL-2 medium was carried out on days 3 and 7. Details on this clone: What it recognizes is unknown.

The rearrangement joins TRBV6-6 to TRBJ1-3; tentative D call: TRBD1 (5 bases). The sequence was obtained from a human donor who received a COVID-19 vaccine. This specimen consisted of CD4+ T cells from PBMCs cultured with SARS-CoV-2 spike peptides, obtained before COVID-19 vaccination. The CDR3 loop reads CASVGLSGNTIYF. CDR3 sequence (DNA): TGTGCCAGCGTGGGGCTCTCTGGAAACACCATATATTTT.